This note documents a single T cell receptor (beta chain) sequence. In its sample, this clonotype was seen many times. It lacks a known antigen. The input lacks base qualities; no much larger clone sits a single base away. In the study, sorted CD4+ and CD8+ blood T cells from patients with severe aplastic anemia and from healthy subjects underwent deep sequencing of TCR repertoires. Ficoll-Paque density gradient centrifugation was used to isolate peripheral blood mononuclear cells. Before DNA extraction, CD4+ and CD8+ T cells were sorted by FACS or by magnetic beads. TCR beta VDJ combination and CDR3 sequence profiling used genomic DNA as the template. An Illumina HiSeq 2000 was used for TCR repertoire sequencing. On the study's bioinformatics: TRBV/TRBJ rearrangement plots, CDR3 size and DJ length profiles, and Simpson's diversity index were used to assess repertoires. Whichever DNA sequence was most abundant in the deep sequencing data was defined as the immunodominant clone. CDR3 amino acid sequences were checked for sharing between subjects and were compared against published repertoires and the VDJdb database. TCRdb passed the public sequencing reads through fastp at Q25 and MiXCR, retaining productive beta sequences. One record per CDR3 amino acid sequence lists the most common genes and DNA. Here the V and J calls rest on TCRdb's processing, not on the authors' analysis. Counted in this sample were about 130,000 distinct CDR3 sequences; over 45% of them appeared once. The ten largest clones add up to 2% to 3% of the sample.

V loses 6 bases of germline sequence and J loses 1 base, and the interval between the two ends is 12 bases. The CDR3 runs 14 residues from the cysteine to the phenylalanine. Only the CDR3 DNA stays, 42 bases, in frame from base 1. This sample is drawn from a study of CD8+CD57+ T cells in acquired aplastic anemia listed by TCRdb under 2018. A note on the overall study: DNA extracted from sorted CD4+ and CD8+ cells had a mean of around 3.3 ug, with a range of roughly 0.17 to 30 ug. Mean read counts for healthy donor samples were approximately 10 million for CD4+ cells and roughly 12 million for CD8+ cells.

Broad study findings and their caveats: Although roughly 30 CD8+ CDR3 sequences were shared by patients and controls, these sequences appeared highly expressed in patients and within the immunodominant clones of patients. Patients and healthy controls showed no significant difference in CD8+ Simpson's diversity (P=0.060).

Sequencing was carried out using sorted CD4+, CD8+, or CD8+CD57+ T cells (not recorded which) from PBMCs. The TCR was taken from a human donor in good health, serving as a control. Recombination connected TRBV12-3 or TRBV12-4 to TRBJ1-1; the D gene is perhaps TRBD1, on 5 matching bases. The bases read TGTGCCAGCAGCCTGACTACAGGGAACACTGAAGCTTTCTTT. This yields the protein CASSLTTGNTEAFF.